These T cell receptor beta chains were read from a single sample in a study of cytomegalovirus exposure and HLA in healthy donors. Repertoires were generated with immunoSEQ multiplex PCR, while TCRdb's copy carries only in-frame clones and drops some. The sample holds around 200,000 clones, about 81% seen once. The material sequenced was PBMCs. Source of these receptors: a young woman in good health and CMV-seronegative. CDR3s include the opening cysteine and the closing phenylalanine or tryptophan. The order of the fields is V gene, J gene, clone size, D gene, CDR3 protein, CDR3 DNA. D genes are given only for firm matches. Rows may omit the clone size; those that give it use once, few, many or a size class.

v_gene: TRBV5-1
j_gene: TRBJ1-1
abundance: -
d_gene: -
CDR3aa: CASSFGTQNTEAFF
CDR3nt: TGCGCCAGCAGCTTCGGGACACAGAACACTGAAGCTTTCTTT

v_gene: TRBV18
j_gene: TRBJ1-2
abundance: -
d_gene: -
CDR3aa: CASSTGANYGYTF
CDR3nt: TGTGCCAGCTCGACAGGAGCTAACTATGGCTACACCTTC

v_gene: TRBV10-2
j_gene: TRBJ1-1
abundance: -
d_gene: -
CDR3aa: CASSEMGSRTQAFF
CDR3nt: TGCGCCAGCAGTGAGATGGGCAGTAGAACCCAAGCTTTCTTT

v_gene: TRBV6-5
j_gene: TRBJ1-1
abundance: -
d_gene: -
CDR3aa: CASSPDWGGTEAFF
CDR3nt: TGTGCCAGCAGTCCCGACTGGGGAGGGACTGAAGCTTTCTTT

v_gene: TRBV29-1
j_gene: TRBJ1-1
abundance: -
d_gene: TRBD1
CDR3aa: CSVGKGTDTEAFF
CDR3nt: TGCAGCGTAGGGAAGGGGACAGACACTGAAGCTTTCTTT

v_gene: TRBV7-7
j_gene: TRBJ2-1
abundance: -
d_gene: -
CDR3aa: CASSYRVSAEQFF
CDR3nt: TGTGCCAGCAGCTACAGGGTGTCAGCTGAGCAGTTCTTC

v_gene: TRBV2
j_gene: TRBJ1-2
abundance: -
d_gene: -
CDR3aa: CASSDQVGRGFGYTF
CDR3nt: TGTGCCAGCAGTGATCAAGTAGGCAGGGGATTTGGCTACACCTTC

v_gene: TRBV7-6
j_gene: TRBJ2-7
abundance: -
d_gene: TRBD1
CDR3aa: CASSALPGQGAGEQYF
CDR3nt: TGTGCCAGCAGCGCGCTACCGGGACAGGGGGCGGGGGAGCAGTACTTC

v_gene: TRBV2
j_gene: TRBJ1-2
abundance: few
d_gene: TRBD1
CDR3aa: CASSGQGYGYGYTF
CDR3nt: TGTGCCAGCAGTGGACAGGGTTACGGCTATGGCTACACCTTC

v_gene: TRBV2
j_gene: TRBJ1-4
abundance: -
d_gene: TRBD1
CDR3aa: CASRTGSAQGAAREKLFF
CDR3nt: TGTGCCAGCAGAACCGGATCCGCACAGGGGGCCGCTAGGGAAAAACTGTTTTTT

v_gene: TRBV10-3
j_gene: TRBJ2-7
abundance: -
d_gene: TRBD1
CDR3aa: CAISERDRGANEQYF
CDR3nt: TGTGCCATCAGTGAGCGGGACAGGGGGGCGAACGAGCAGTACTTC

v_gene: TRBV7-9
j_gene: TRBJ1-5
abundance: -
d_gene: TRBD1
CDR3aa: CASSRTDGTGFNQPQHF
CDR3nt: TGTGCCAGCAGCCGGACCGACGGGACAGGGTTCAATCAGCCCCAGCATTTT

v_gene: TRBV5-4
j_gene: TRBJ1-6
abundance: -
d_gene: -
CDR3aa: CASSFQGNSPLHF
CDR3nt: TGTGCCAGCAGCTTCCAGGGAAATTCACCCCTCCACTTT

v_gene: TRBV11-2
j_gene: TRBJ1-2
abundance: -
d_gene: -
CDR3aa: CASSSRGSPTNYGYTF
CDR3nt: TGTGCCAGCTCCTCGAGGGGGAGCCCCACTAACTATGGCTACACCTTC

v_gene: TRBV29-1
j_gene: TRBJ1-3
abundance: -
d_gene: -
CDR3aa: CSVERGRGNTIYF
CDR3nt: TGCAGCGTTGAACGGGGGAGAGGAAACACCATATATTTT

v_gene: TRBV18
j_gene: TRBJ1-6
abundance: -
d_gene: -
CDR3aa: CASSPAGGVNSPLHF
CDR3nt: TGTGCCAGCTCACCTGCTGGAGGGGTGAATTCACCCCTCCACTTT

v_gene: TRBV28
j_gene: TRBJ2-3
abundance: -
d_gene: TRBD2
CDR3aa: CATSGLAGGETDTQYF
CDR3nt: TGTGCCACCTCCGGACTAGCGGGGGGGGAAACAGATACGCAGTATTTT

v_gene: TRBV5-4
j_gene: TRBJ2-1
abundance: -
d_gene: TRBD1
CDR3aa: CASSLGQGGTAYNEQFF
CDR3nt: TGTGCCAGCAGCTTAGGACAGGGAGGAACCGCGTACAATGAGCAGTTCTTC

v_gene: TRBV10-1
j_gene: TRBJ1-6
abundance: few
d_gene: -
CDR3aa: CASGEGDSPLHF
CDR3nt: TGCGCCAGCGGTGAAGGGGATTCACCCCTCCACTTT

v_gene: TRBV6-5
j_gene: TRBJ1-2
abundance: few
d_gene: TRBD1
CDR3aa: CASSNRGLLYGYTF
CDR3nt: TGTGCCAGCAGTAACAGGGGGCTCCTGTATGGCTACACCTTC

v_gene: TRBV30
j_gene: TRBJ2-1
abundance: -
d_gene: -
CDR3aa: CAWSGGLVNEQFF
CDR3nt: TGTGCCTGGAGTGGAGGACTGGTGAATGAGCAGTTCTTC

v_gene: TRBV6-1
j_gene: TRBJ1-5
abundance: -
d_gene: -
CDR3aa: CASSVQPGSNQPQHF
CDR3nt: TGTGCCAGCAGTGTACAGCCTGGTAGCAATCAGCCCCAGCATTTT

v_gene: TRBV7-9
j_gene: TRBJ2-1
abundance: -
d_gene: TRBD2
CDR3aa: CASILGLEEGEQFF
CDR3nt: TGTGCCAGCATCCTGGGACTAGAAGAAGGTGAGCAGTTCTTC

v_gene: TRBV4-1
j_gene: TRBJ1-3
abundance: -
d_gene: TRBD1
CDR3aa: CASSQTTGRLRNTIYF
CDR3nt: TGCGCCAGCAGCCAAACGACAGGGAGGTTGAGAAACACCATATATTTT

v_gene: TRBV2
j_gene: TRBJ1-5
abundance: few
d_gene: TRBD1
CDR3aa: CATQGQGNQPQHF
CDR3nt: TGTGCCACCCAAGGACAGGGGAATCAGCCCCAGCATTTT

v_gene: TRBV11-1
j_gene: TRBJ1-5
abundance: -
d_gene: TRBD1
CDR3aa: CASSLDRAQPQHF
CDR3nt: TGTGCCAGCAGCTTGGACAGGGCCCAGCCCCAGCATTTT

v_gene: TRBV10-2
j_gene: TRBJ1-1
abundance: -
d_gene: -
CDR3aa: CASSEGGWTEAFF
CDR3nt: TGCGCCAGCAGTGAGGGGGGGTGGACTGAAGCTTTCTTT

v_gene: TRBV19
j_gene: TRBJ2-2
abundance: -
d_gene: TRBD2
CDR3aa: CASSRLAGGPEGELFF
CDR3nt: TGTGCCAGTAGTCGGTTAGCGGGAGGGCCAGAAGGGGAGCTGTTTTTT

v_gene: TRBV6-1
j_gene: TRBJ2-1
abundance: -
d_gene: -
CDR3aa: CASSEAGLGNEQFF
CDR3nt: TGTGCCAGCAGTGAGGCCGGGTTGGGCAATGAGCAGTTCTTC

v_gene: TRBV9
j_gene: TRBJ2-3
abundance: -
d_gene: TRBD1
CDR3aa: CASSVTRRGPPTDTQYF
CDR3nt: TGTGCCAGCAGCGTGACCCGAAGGGGGCCCCCCACAGATACGCAGTATTTT

v_gene: TRBV6-1
j_gene: TRBJ1-5
abundance: -
d_gene: TRBD1
CDR3aa: CASSRDRGHQPQHF
CDR3nt: TGTGCCAGCAGTCGGGACAGGGGTCATCAGCCCCAGCATTTT

v_gene: TRBV6-5
j_gene: TRBJ1-6
abundance: -
d_gene: -
CDR3aa: CASSFIQGSHNSPLHF
CDR3nt: TGTGCCAGCAGTTTTATCCAGGGTTCGCATAATTCACCCCTCCACTTT

v_gene: TRBV2
j_gene: TRBJ2-2
abundance: -
d_gene: TRBD2
CDR3aa: CASRASRTSRAGELFF
CDR3nt: TGTGCCAGCAGGGCCTCTAGGACTAGTCGAGCCGGGGAGCTGTTTTTT

v_gene: TRBV11-2
j_gene: TRBJ2-7
abundance: -
d_gene: -
CDR3aa: CASSLGLTYEQYF
CDR3nt: TGTGCCAGCAGCTTGGGACTTACCTACGAGCAGTACTTC

v_gene: TRBV5-8
j_gene: TRBJ2-7
abundance: -
d_gene: -
CDR3aa: CASSYSDRPAYEQYF
CDR3nt: TGTGCCAGCAGCTATTCGGACAGACCGGCCTACGAGCAGTACTTC

v_gene: TRBV5-4
j_gene: TRBJ2-2
abundance: -
d_gene: -
CDR3aa: CASSLAGGTENGELFF
CDR3nt: TGTGCCAGCAGCTTGGCGGGCGGGACGGAAAACGGGGAGCTGTTTTTT

v_gene: TRBV6-5
j_gene: TRBJ1-3
abundance: -
d_gene: -
CDR3aa: CASSYGQIGNTIYF
CDR3nt: TGTGCCAGCAGTTATGGGCAAATTGGAAACACCATATATTTT

v_gene: TRBV6-5
j_gene: TRBJ1-2
abundance: few
d_gene: -
CDR3aa: CASSEDSYGYTF
CDR3nt: TGTGCCAGCAGCGAAGACAGCTATGGCTACACCTTC

v_gene: TRBV7-9
j_gene: TRBJ2-7
abundance: -
d_gene: TRBD2
CDR3aa: CASSLRGTSGGQYF
CDR3nt: TGTGCCAGCAGCTTACGGGGGACTAGCGGAGGGCAGTACTTC

v_gene: TRBV4-1
j_gene: TRBJ2-7
abundance: -
d_gene: TRBD1
CDR3aa: CASRLTGGGSYEQYF
CDR3nt: TGCGCCAGCCGCCTGACAGGGGGGGGGTCCTACGAGCAGTACTTC

v_gene: TRBV15
j_gene: TRBJ2-1
abundance: -
d_gene: TRBD1
CDR3aa: CATSGAGQGSDEQFF
CDR3nt: TGTGCCACCAGTGGCGCGGGACAGGGTAGCGATGAGCAGTTCTTC

v_gene: TRBV19
j_gene: TRBJ2-1
abundance: -
d_gene: -
CDR3aa: CASSIPFTSEQFF
CDR3nt: TGTGCCAGTAGTATCCCTTTCACTAGTGAGCAGTTCTTC

v_gene: TRBV27
j_gene: TRBJ1-2
abundance: -
d_gene: -
CDR3aa: CASSLSPSRGAYYGYTF
CDR3nt: TGTGCCAGCAGTTTATCCCCCTCCAGGGGCGCCTATTATGGCTACACCTTC

v_gene: TRBV5-4
j_gene: TRBJ2-5
abundance: -
d_gene: TRBD2
CDR3aa: CASSPNAWGLAQETQYF
CDR3nt: TGTGCCAGCAGCCCCAACGCTTGGGGACTAGCCCAAGAGACCCAGTACTTC

v_gene: TRBV5-4
j_gene: TRBJ2-3
abundance: once
d_gene: -
CDR3aa: CASSPGGTDTQYF
CDR3nt: TGTGCCAGCAGCCCCGGGGGCACAGATACGCAGTATTTT

v_gene: TRBV20-1
j_gene: TRBJ1-1
abundance: -
d_gene: -
CDR3aa: CGAGASTEAFF
CDR3nt: TGCGGTGCAGGGGCGAGTACTGAAGCTTTCTTT

v_gene: TRBV11-2
j_gene: TRBJ2-7
abundance: -
d_gene: TRBD2
CDR3aa: CASSLEGTSSHEQYF
CDR3nt: TGTGCCAGCAGCTTAGAAGGGACTAGCAGCCACGAGCAGTACTTC

v_gene: TRBV11-3
j_gene: TRBJ2-5
abundance: -
d_gene: -
CDR3aa: CASSSSQETQYF
CDR3nt: TGTGCCAGCAGCTCGTCCCAAGAGACCCAGTACTTC

v_gene: TRBV5-1
j_gene: TRBJ2-5
abundance: -
d_gene: TRBD2
CDR3aa: CASSLAGLAGGPETQYF
CDR3nt: TGCGCCAGCAGCTTGGCCGGGCTAGCGGGGGGGCCAGAGACCCAGTACTTC

v_gene: TRBV4-2
j_gene: TRBJ1-1
abundance: -
d_gene: -
CDR3aa: CASSQSVGGGDTEAFF
CDR3nt: TGTGCCAGCAGCCAAAGTGTAGGGGGAGGGGACACTGAAGCTTTCTTT